The count of the clone carrying this T cell receptor (beta chain) is one. This record comes from a study of blood T cell repertoires in COVID-19. Study-level information: Both acute and convalescent COVID-19 samples were obtained from the United States, Italy and Spain.

Germline V gene sequence: CDR1 SEHNR, CDR2 FQNEAQ (reference sequence). This CDR3 is built from 12 residues. Trimming left V 4 bases short and J 5 bases short, with 8 bases between. The method was immunoSEQ multiplex PCR; TCRdb's version includes in-frame clones alone and lacks a portion of them. The sample lists about 190,000 clones; 88% were seen once. V is TRBV7-9 and J is TRBJ2-5; D unresolved. Material: peripheral blood. The TCR was taken from a human donor in a cohort sampled during active COVID-19. DNA for the CDR3: TGTGCCAGCAGCTCTGAACAGGAGACCCAGTACTTC. It specifies CASSSEQETQYF.